These 23 T cell receptor beta chains share one sample of origin, sequenced in a study of T cells in Graves' hyperthyroidism and ophthalmopathy. Amplified TCR beta CDR3 regions came from RNA transcripts. The HTBI set primed first-round TCR CDR3 RT-PCR. In TCRdb, the multiplex PCR reads were re-called with MiXCR into one record per CDR3 protein. The table has fewer than 250,000 distinct CDR3 sequences, roughly 17% seen once; the top ten hold roughly 50%. The sequenced sample was blood. Receptors originate from a man in his fifties with Graves' hyperthyroidism.

The rearrangement links TRBV3-1 to TRBJ1-5; D is uncertain. From germline, CDR1 is LGHDT and CDR2 YNNKEL (reference sequence). The CDR3 consists of 15 residues. V was clipped by 0 bases and J by 4 bases, with 10 bases between them. CDR3 loop: CASSQDTTENQPQHF. The CDR3 DNA sequence: TGTGCCAGCAGCCAAGACACCACAGAGAATCAGCCCCAGCATTTT.

This clonotype was detected many times. This chain joins TRBV7-9 and TRBJ2-5; possibly TRBD1 for D (6 bases). The V gene lost 4 bases and the J gene lost 4 bases, with 13 bases spanning the gap. This CDR3 is built from 14 residues. Germline V CDR1 and CDR2: SEHNR, FQNEAQ (reference sequence). CDR3 sequence reads: CASSSDSPRETQYF. The CDR3 nucleotides are TGTGCCAGCAGCTCGGACAGCCCCAGAGAGACCCAGTACTTC.

The chain couples TRBV5-1 to TRBJ2-1, with TRBD1 matching 10 bases. CDR3 size: 15 residues. V was pared by 4 bases and J by 7 bases, with 8 bases of the junction left unmatched. Germline CDR1 SGHRS, CDR2 YFSETQ. This chain's CDR3 is CASSVMGQGKNEQFF. The CDR3 DNA sequence: TGCGCCAGCAGCGTTATGGGACAGGGGAAGAATGAGCAGTTCTTC.

This clonotype was counted a few times. A much larger clone is a single base away; this may be a read error. The chain recombines TRBV28 with TRBJ1-2, with D maybe TRBD1 (5 bases). From germline, CDR1 is MDHEN and CDR2 SYDVKM. Trimming pared 5 bases from V and 5 bases from J, leaving 9 bases between. The CDR3 runs 12 residues. CDR3 loop: CASSDRPYGYTF. The CDR3 region has the DNA TGTGCCAGCAGTGACAGACCTTATGGCTACACCTTC.

The V call is TRBV28, the J call TRBJ1-4; the D gene is possibly TRBD1 (5 bases). Germline CDR1 reads MDHEN; CDR2 reads SYDVKM. The CDR3 has 15 residues. With 3 bases removed from V and 6 bases from J, the gap between germline ends came to 14 bases. CDR3 nucleotide sequence: TGTGCCAGCAGTTTCTGGGCTGGGGCGGATGAAAAACTGTTTTTT. It codes for CASSFWAGADEKLFF. Full variable domain (remainder filled in from reference TRBV28 and TRBJ1-4): DVKVTQSSRYLVKRTGEKVFLECVQDMDHENMFWYRQDPGLGLRLIYFSYDVKMKEKGDIPEGYSVSREKKERFSLILESASTNQTSMYLCASSFWAGADEKLFFGSGTQLSVL.

This clonotype was found many times. The chain is built from TRBV18 and TRBJ1-2; D is possibly TRBD1 (6 bases). V lost 0 bases to trimming and J lost 0 bases, with 11 bases between them. Germline V lookup: CDR1 KGHSH, CDR2 LQKENI. This CDR3 contains 16 residues. The CDR3 here is CASSPPNREANYGYTF. In DNA, the CDR3 is TGTGCCAGCTCACCACCGAACAGGGAAGCTAACTATGGCTACACCTTC. The full variable domain, its missing parts supplied by reference TRBV18 and TRBJ1-2, is NAGVMQNPRHLVRRRGQEARLRCSPMKGHSHVYWYRQLPEEGLKFMVYLQKENIIDESGMPKERFSAEFPKEGPSILRIQQVVRGDSAAYFCASSPPNREANYGYTFGSGTRLTVV.

This clonotype came up many times. The V and J genes are TRBV3-1 and TRBJ2-1; 11 bases line up with TRBD2. Germline V gene data show CDR1 as LGHDT and CDR2 as YNNKEL (reference sequence). J gave up 8 bases and V 4 bases, and 7 bases lay outside the gene matches. The CDR3 spans 15 residues. The CDR3 region is CASSLRLAGMDEQFF. DNA for the CDR3: TGTGCCAGCAGCCTCCGACTAGCGGGAATGGATGAGCAGTTCTTC.

This clonotype was counted many times. The V call is TRBV29-1, the J call TRBJ2-6, with TRBD1 matching over 7 bases. The germline V gene has CDR1 SQVTM and CDR2 ANQGSEA. The V and J ends lost 5 bases and 1 base, in that order; junction bases with no gene match: 8. This CDR3 is built from 16 residues. In nucleotides, the CDR3 is TGCAGCGTTTCAGAGGGGGCTACTTCTGGGGCCAACGTCCTGACTTTC. As protein: CSVSEGATSGANVLTF.

This clonotype has ten or more counts. This chain joins TRBV2 and TRBJ2-3; TRBD2 matches at 7 bases. V lost 4 bases, J lost 3 bases, and 4 bases stayed unmatched. CDR1 and CDR2 (germline): SNHLY, FYNNEI. This CDR3 is built from 14 residues. The CDR3 is CASSGGSETDTQYF. Here the CDR3 DNA reads TGTGCCAGCAGTGGCGGGAGTGAAACAGATACGCAGTATTTT.

To note about this clonotype: A much larger clone lies one base from this, so it may be a read error. V gene TRBV12-3 or TRBV12-4 combines with J gene TRBJ2-6, with TRBD2 matching over 11 bases. There are 15 residues in the CDR3. CDR3 protein: CASSLISGRANEQHF. The CDR3 DNA sequence: TGTGCCAGCAGCCTTATTAGCGGGAGGGCCAACGAGCAGCACTTC.

This clonotype was observed at least ten times. CDR3 sequence: CSARGWQGDEQYF. In DNA, the CDR3 is TGCAGTGCTAGAGGTTGGCAGGGAGACGAGCAGTACTTC. V and J are TRBV20-1 and TRBJ2-7; the D gene could be TRBD1 or TRBD2 (5 bases each). Germline V gene data show CDR1 as DFQATT and CDR2 as SNEGSKA (reference sequence). The CDR3 runs 13 residues. The ends were cut back, 1 base at V and 5 bases at J, with 12 bases in the middle.

This clonotype was counted only a few times. J is TRBJ2-1 and V is TRBV5-1; tentatively, D is TRBD2 (6 bases). Trimming stripped 3 bases from V and 1 base from J, with 14 bases between. Germline lookup yields CDR1 SGHRS and CDR2 YFSETQ. This CDR3 spans 16 amino acids. The CDR3 DNA follows: TGCGCCAGCAGCTGGAGACTAGTAGGGTCCTACAATGAGCAGTTCTTC. It encodes CASSWRLVGSYNEQFF.

This clonotype was seen only a few times. V gene TRBV18 combines with J gene TRBJ2-3, with TRBD2 matching over 14 bases. The V segment lost 0 bases and the J segment 3 bases; nucleotides outside the gene matches: 5. The germline V gene has CDR1 KGHSH and CDR2 LQKENI. This CDR3 region has 18 residues. For the CDR3, the DNA is TGTGCCAGCTCACCACCGAGGGGGACTAGCGGGAGAACAGATACGCAGTATTTT. Its translation is CASSPPRGTSGRTDTQYF.

The gene calls are TRBV5-1 and TRBJ2-5, with 7 bases that match TRBD1. Germline lookup yields CDR1 SGHRS and CDR2 YFSETQ. With 4 bases clipped from V and 4 bases from J, the junction kept 7 bases outside the gene matches. The CDR3 has 14 residues. CDR3 in DNA: TGCGCCAGCAGCCACGGGACAGCCGGAGAGACCCAGTACTTC. Translation: CASSHGTAGETQYF.

Many counts were recorded for this clonotype. This chain joins TRBV28 and TRBJ2-7; 8 positions agree with TRBD1. With 7 bases clipped from V and 3 bases from J, the junction kept 5 bases outside the gene matches. Looked up from germline, CDR1 is MDHEN and CDR2 is SYDVKM. The CDR3 loop spans 13 amino acids. For the CDR3, the DNA is TGTGCCAGCAAACTACAGGGGGTCTACGAGCAGTACTTC. Amino acid sequence: CASKLQGVYEQYF.

There are a few counts of this clonotype. This chain uses TRBV20-1 with TRBJ2-3, with TRBD2 as a possible D gene (6 bases). With 0 bases removed from V and 0 bases from J, the gap between germline ends came to 10 bases. Germline lookup yields CDR1 DFQATT and CDR2 SNEGSKA (reference sequence). This CDR3 is 15 amino acids long. CDR3 sequence reads: CSARDPGESTDTQYF. Written as DNA, the CDR3 is TGCAGTGCTAGAGATCCGGGAGAAAGCACAGATACGCAGTATTTT.

This clonotype was seen a few times. The rearrangement uses TRBV10-2 and TRBJ2-7, with TRBD2 identical over 7 bases. Germline V lookup: CDR1 WSHSY, CDR2 SAAADI. V was pared by 0 bases and J by 5 bases, with 7 bases of the junction left unmatched. The CDR3 length is 15 residues. Here the CDR3 reads CASSESGRGGNEQYF. CDR3 nucleotide sequence: TGCGCCAGCAGTGAGTCGGGGCGGGGAGGGAACGAGCAGTACTTC.

This clonotype was recorded at least ten times. The rearrangement uses TRBV11-2 and TRBJ2-3; the D is unclear. The ends were cut back, 3 bases at V and 0 bases at J, with 10 bases in the middle. The V gene's germline CDR1 is SGHAT and CDR2 FQNNGV. This CDR3 contains 15 residues. The CDR3 bases are TGTGCCAGCAGCTTGTTGGGCAGTAGCACAGATACGCAGTATTTT. It is translated as CASSLLGSSTDTQYF.

This clonotype was counted at least ten times. CDR3 amino acids: CASRGRSNQPQHF. CDR3 sequence (DNA): TGTGCCAGCAGGGGGAGGAGCAATCAGCCCCAGCATTTT. V and J are TRBV2 and TRBJ1-5, with no clear D. Germline values: CDR1 SNHLY, CDR2 FYNNEI. The CDR3 runs to 13 residues. Between the trimmed V and J ends, which lost 6 bases and 1 base, there was a span of 7 bases.

In its sample, this clonotype was seen many times. The chain is built from TRBV28 and TRBJ1-1; a weak D match, TRBD1 (5 bases). The CDR3 has 16 residues. The V and J ends lost 3 bases and 5 bases respectively, with 19 bases between them. CDR1 is MDHEN, CDR2 SYDVKM, per germline. CDR3 bases: TGTGCCAGCAGTTTGCCCCGGGGCGCTTCGTATACTGAAGCTTTCTTT. Translated: CASSLPRGASYTEAFF. Combining the CDR3 with reference TRBV28 and TRBJ1-1 gives the whole variable domain DVKVTQSSRYLVKRTGEKVFLECVQDMDHENMFWYRQDPGLGLRLIYFSYDVKMKEKGDIPEGYSVSREKKERFSLILESASTNQTSMYLCASSLPRGASYTEAFFGQGTRLTVV.

This clonotype was seen ten or more times. This chain uses TRBV25-1 with TRBJ2-3, with D tentatively TRBD2 (6 bases). The V end was cut by 5 bases, the J end by 2 bases, with 17 bases between. Germline assignment: CDR1 MGHDK and CDR2 SYGVNS. The CDR3 covers 16 residues. The CDR3 loop is CASSQGLHLPTDTQYF. In nucleotides, the CDR3 is TGTGCCAGCAGTCAGGGACTTCACCTCCCCACAGATACGCAGTATTTT.

This clonotype has more than one count but fewer than ten. The chain carries TRBV20-1 and TRBJ1-4, with TRBD1 as a possible D gene (5 bases). Germline assignment: CDR1 DFQATT and CDR2 SNEGSKA (reference sequence). The CDR3 loop spans 12 amino acids. Trimming pared 2 bases from V and 8 bases from J, leaving 9 bases between. The CDR3 DNA sequence: TGCAGTGCTAGAAGGGGAGGAGAAAAACTGTTTTTT. Amino acids: CSARRGGEKLFF.

This clonotype was counted ten times or more. V usage is TRBV6-1 and J usage is TRBJ2-7; TRBD1 matches 9 bases. The CDR3 length is 15 residues. J lost 3 bases, V lost 1 base, and 4 bases had no gene match. Germline loops: CDR1 MNHNS, CDR2 SASEGT. Here the CDR3 reads CASSEGGTGIYEQYF. In DNA form, the CDR3 reads TGTGCCAGCAGTGAAGGGGGGACAGGGATCTACGAGCAGTACTTC.